This T cell receptor beta chain appears in the sequencing data of a study of control samples from healthy donors and cancer patients. The V and J ends lost 7 bases and 5 bases, in that order; junction bases with no gene match: 2. Germline CDR1 and CDR2: SGHRS and YFSETQ. The CDR3 covers 12 residues. The assay was immunoSEQ multiplex PCR, and TCRdb's table has in-frame clones only and misses some. The sample has 120,000 to 150,000 clones, around 85% seen once; the top ten hold about 9%. Sequences were obtained from blood. The rearrangement uses TRBV5-1 and TRBJ2-7; 11 positions agree with TRBD1. The TCR comes from a woman under 40 in good health. The CDR3 loop reads CASGQGADEQYF. Written as DNA, the CDR3 is TGCGCCAGCGGACAGGGGGCGGACGAGCAGTACTTC.